The text below deals with one T cell receptor beta chain. This specimen belongs to a study of blood T cell repertoires in COVID-19. Profiling relied on immunoSEQ multiplex PCR, and the TCRdb table lists in-frame clones only, not all of them. The data hold roughly 250,000 clones, with more than 75% observed a single time. The sample was peripheral blood. This clonotype was sampled from a woman aged 40 to 50 who had recovered from COVID-19.

As DNA, the CDR3 is TGTGCCAGCAGTCCCCGGGACACCTTTAGGCAGCCCCAGCATTTT. This encodes CASSPRDTFRQPQHF. The chain uses TRBV6-2 or TRBV6-3 and TRBJ1-5; maybe TRBD1 (6 bases). The CDR3 spans 15 residues. The germline CDR1 and CDR2 sequences are MNHEY and SVGEGT. Between the trimmed V and J ends, which lost 5 bases and 7 bases, there was a span of 18 bases.